These 22 T cell receptor beta chains came from one sample sequenced in a study of T cells in women clearing cervical HPV infection. Sequenced by immunoSEQ multiplex PCR; TCRdb stores in-frame clones only, minus some. The sample totals about 48,000 clones. The sample taken for sequencing was blood buffy coat. All receptors derive from a woman between 18 and 75 years old with a cervical HPV16 infection that either progressed to CIN3+ or cleared (not recorded which).

To note about this clone: The read terminates 3 residues before the CDR3 end, so the remaining end is supplied by the germline J gene. This chain joins TRBV18 and TRBJ1-2, with 7 bases identical to TRBD1. The V gene end was trimmed by 4 bases and the J gene end by 4 bases; junction bases not matched to a gene: 9. The CDR3 totals 15 residues. Germline values: CDR1 KGHSH, CDR2 LQKENI. CDR3 sequence: CASSLRTGGPYGYTF. CDR3 DNA (partial): TGTGCCAGCTCACTCCGGACAGGAGGGCCCTATGGC.

About this clone: The read comes to an end 3 residues before the CDR3 does, leaving the germline J gene to fill in the end. V usage is TRBV4-1 and J usage is TRBJ2-2, with D unresolved. V was cut by 0 bases and J by 7 bases, with 9 bases left in between. The length of the CDR3 is 14 residues. CDR1 and CDR2 from the germline V gene are MGHRA and YSYEKL. The sequenced part of the CDR3 DNA is TGCGCCAGCAGCCAAGATCGGGTCCGCGGGGAG. This codes for CASSQDRVRGE. The entire CDR3 reads CASSQDRVRGELFF.

In the case of this clone: The read ends 3 residues early relative to the CDR3; the germline J gene fills the gap. This chain links TRBV29-1 with TRBJ2-7, with a possible D match to TRBD1 (5 bases). Germline-derived CDR1 and CDR2 are SQVTM and ANQGSEA. The CDR3 is 10 residues long. V shed 4 bases and J shed 6 bases, with 7 bases lying between them. The covered CDR3 bases are TGCAGCGTTGCAGGGCGCGAG. This encodes CSVAGRE. The full CDR3 reads CSVAGREQYF.

In the case of this clone: The read finishes 3 residues shy of the CDR3 end, and the germline J gene is used to complete it. The chain couples TRBV5-5 to TRBJ2-7, with 9 bases matching TRBD1. Germline values: CDR1 SGHKS, CDR2 YYEKEE (reference sequence). V shed 4 bases, J shed 5 bases, and the junction held 7 bases outside the gene matches. The CDR3 runs to 14 residues. CDR3 sequence: CASSPGTGIHEQYF. The covered CDR3 bases are TGTGCCAGCAGCCCTGGGACAGGGATCCACGAG.

For this clone: The DNA ends 3 residues before the CDR3 does, and the rest of the CDR3 is filled in from the germline J gene. The chain combines TRBV20-1 with TRBJ2-7; D is perhaps TRBD2 (5 bases). Deletions cut 0 bases from V and 4 bases from J, with 13 bases between. The CDR3 has 14 residues. CDR1 is DFQATT, CDR2 SNEGSKA, per germline (reference sequence). CDR3 DNA (partial): TGCAGTGCTAGAGACGTTAGCGCAGTTTACGAG. Translation: CSARDVSAVYE. The whole CDR3 sequence is CSARDVSAVYEQYF.

On this clone: The missing CDR3 end, 3 residues past where the read stops, is filled in from the germline J gene. The V gene is TRBV7-8, the J gene TRBJ2-2; unclear D gene. V was pared by 1 base and J by 0 bases, with 9 bases between. Germline assignment: CDR1 SGHVS and CDR2 FQNEAQ. The CDR3 runs to 16 residues. The part of the CDR3 DNA that was read is TGTGCCAGCAGCTTAGTCGGGTTGGCGAACACCGGGGAG. Protein product: CASSLVGLANTGE. The entire CDR3 reads CASSLVGLANTGELFF. The whole variable domain, remainder taken from reference TRBV7-8 and TRBJ2-2, is GAGVSQSPRYKVAKRGQDVALRCDPISGHVSLFWYQQALGQGPEFLTYFQNEAQLDKSGLPSDRFFAERPEGSVSTLKIQRTQQEDSAVYLCASSLVGLANTGELFFGEGSRLTVL.

For this clone: The CDR3 extends 3 residues past the end of the read, so its final part is completed from the germline J gene. V and J are TRBV29-1 and TRBJ1-5, with D possibly TRBD1 on 6 matching bases. The V gene's germline CDR1 is SQVTM and CDR2 ANQGSEA. Trimming took 2 bases from V and 0 from J, leaving 8 bases between them. The CDR3 is 14 amino acids. The sequenced part of the CDR3 DNA is TGCAGCGTTGAAACAGGGAATAGCAATCAGCCC. This codes for CSVETGNSNQP. Given in full, the CDR3 is CSVETGNSNQPQHF.

The CDR3 spells CASSARLDKIYF. The part of the CDR3 DNA that was read is TGTGCCAGCAGCGCCCGTTTGGACAAG. This chain connects TRBV7-8 to TRBJ1-3; possible D gene TRBD1, 5 bases. The read finishes 3 residues shy of the CDR3 end, and the germline J gene is used to complete it. The CDR3 loop spans 12 amino acids. Per the germline V gene, CDR1 is SGHVS and CDR2 is FQNEAQ.

The CDR3 here is CASSEWPTAGNTIYF. The DNA read from the CDR3 is TGTGCCAGCAGTGAATGGCCGACAGCTGGAAACACC. The genes are TRBV2 and TRBJ1-3, with D tentatively TRBD1 (5 bases). From the germline J gene comes the end of the CDR3, since the read stops 3 residues before it. Deletions cut 2 bases from V and 2 bases from J, with 10 bases between. CDR1 is SNHLY, CDR2 FYNNEI, per germline. CDR3 size: 15 residues.

Of note for this clone: The read halts 3 residues ahead of the CDR3 end, with the missing end drawn from the germline J gene. This sequence joins TRBV20-1 and TRBJ1-2, with D perhaps matching TRBD1 (5 bases). This CDR3 spans 15 amino acids. Deletions cut 3 bases from V and 3 bases from J, with 17 bases between. The germline CDR1 and CDR2 sequences are DFQATT and SNEGSKA (reference sequence). CDR3 DNA, as far as it was read: TGCAGTGCTAGTGACGACAGCAGACTTTACTATGGC. Its protein is CSASDDSRLYYG. The full CDR3 is CSASDDSRLYYGYTF.

As regards this clone: The CDR3 extends 3 residues past the end of the read, so its final part is completed from the germline J gene. V is TRBV20-1 and J is TRBJ1-1; 8 nucleotides agree with TRBD1. Trimming at V came to 3 bases and at J to 1 base, leaving 4 bases not matched to a gene. CDR1 DFQATT and CDR2 SNEGSKA come from the germline V gene (reference sequence). The CDR3 covers 14 residues. The CDR3 bases that were read are TGCAGTGCTAGGAGTACAGGGGGGAACACTGAA. This sequence encodes CSARSTGGNTE. The full CDR3 protein reads CSARSTGGNTEAFF.

About this clone itself: The CDR3 end is not reached by the read, which stops 3 residues before it; the germline J gene fills it in. The chain uses TRBV6-4 and TRBJ2-1; 7 positions agree with TRBD2. The CDR3 extends over 17 amino acids. With 0 bases clipped from V and 1 base from J, the junction kept 6 bases outside the gene matches. Germline CDR1 reads MRHNA; CDR2 reads SNTAGT. The part of the CDR3 DNA that was read is TGTGCCAGCAGTGACTCCGGGGGAGGGTCGTCCTACAATGAG. It is translated as CASSDSGGGSSYNE. The CDR3 reads in full as CASSDSGGGSSYNEQFF.

Worth noting for this clone: The read halts 3 residues ahead of the CDR3 end, with the missing end drawn from the germline J gene. The J gene is TRBJ1-3, the V gene TRBV5-4; D possibly corresponds to TRBD1 (5 bases). The germline CDR1 and CDR2 sequences are SGHNT and YYREEE (reference sequence). The germline V and J ends were trimmed by 0 bases and 4 bases, with 11 bases remaining between them. The CDR3 is 15 residues long. CDR3: CASSLGAGQGNTIYF. CDR3 DNA (partial): TGTGCCAGCAGCTTGGGCGCAGGGCAAGGAAACACC.

About this clone: The read ends 3 residues early relative to the CDR3; the germline J gene fills the gap. J is TRBJ1-2 and V is TRBV12-3 or TRBV12-4, with D possibly being TRBD1 (5 bases). The CDR3 has 13 amino acids. The sequenced CDR3 bases are TGTGCCAGCAGTTTAGTAGGGGAGCGCGGC. Translating gives CASSLVGERG. The complete CDR3 reads CASSLVGERGYTF.

With regard to this clone: The read stops 3 residues short of the end of the CDR3; the missing end is completed from the germline J gene. The J gene is TRBJ1-1, the V gene TRBV6-8, with 8 bases lining up with TRBD1. The germline V gene has CDR1 MNHGY and CDR2 SAAAGT. The CDR3 spans 12 residues. The CDR3 here is CASSPGWTGAFF. The DNA read from the CDR3 is TGTGCCAGCAGCCCCGGGTGGACAGGG.

Notes on this clone: The read halts 3 residues ahead of the CDR3 end, with the missing end drawn from the germline J gene. The rearrangement links TRBV20-1 to TRBJ2-5; weak D call: TRBD2 (6 bases). The CDR3 has 15 amino acids. In germline, CDR1 is DFQATT, CDR2 SNEGSKA (reference sequence). The ends were cut back, 0 bases at V and 5 bases at J, with 16 bases in the middle. CDR3 DNA (partial): TGCAGTGCTAGAGATCTAAGGACTATTGATGAGACC. This translates into CSARDLRTIDET. The full CDR3 sequence reads CSARDLRTIDETQYF.

A note on this clone: The read ends 3 residues before the CDR3 terminus; that terminus is restored from the germline J gene. The chain couples TRBV29-1 to TRBJ2-2; D perhaps matches TRBD2 (6 bases). Germline V gene data show CDR1 as SQVTM and CDR2 as ANQGSEA. The V end was cut by 6 bases, the J end by 4 bases, with 15 bases between. The CDR3 sequence is 14 residues long. The CDR3 loop is CSVKTWGVTGELFF. CDR3 DNA (partial): TGCAGCGTGAAAACGTGGGGGGTCACCGGGGAG.

Note on this clone: The sequenced fragment ends 3 residues before the CDR3 boundary, so the rest is inferred from the germline J gene. The gene calls are TRBV7-8 and TRBJ2-1; D call uncertain. The V gene's germline CDR1 is SGHVS and CDR2 FQNEAQ. The CDR3 has 14 residues. V was clipped by 1 base and J by 8 bases, with 12 bases between them. CDR3 region: CASSLDGPLDEQFF. Incomplete CDR3 DNA: TGTGCCAGCAGCTTAGATGGGCCCTTGGATGAG.

The CDR3 loop reads CASSRQSSPLSYNEQFF. CDR3 DNA, as far as it was read: TGTGCCAGCAGCCGACAATCTAGCCCGCTCTCCTACAATGAG. The V gene is TRBV12-3 or TRBV12-4, the J gene TRBJ2-1; D possibly corresponds to TRBD2 (5 bases). Read data end 3 residues before the CDR3 end; the end is taken from the germline J gene. Trimming left V 6 bases short and J 0 bases short, with 18 bases between. The CDR3 extends over 17 amino acids.

Comments on this clone: The read ends 3 residues before the CDR3 terminus; that terminus is restored from the germline J gene. This chain links TRBV29-1 with TRBJ2-3, with unresolved D. CDR1 and CDR2 from the germline V gene are SQVTM and ANQGSEA. The ends were cut back, 5 bases at V and 4 bases at J, with 7 bases in the middle. The CDR3 extends over 11 amino acids. The CDR3 is CSVPFSDTQYF. CDR3 DNA, as far as it was read: TGCAGCGTTCCCTTCTCAGATACG.

About this clone: From the germline J gene comes the end of the CDR3, since the read stops 3 residues before it. This chain connects TRBV19 to TRBJ2-6; D call uncertain. There are 15 residues in the CDR3. Looked up from germline, CDR1 is LNHDA and CDR2 is SQIVND (reference sequence). The V and J ends lost 3 bases and 4 bases respectively, with 10 bases between them. The sequenced part of the CDR3 DNA is TGTGCCAGTAGTATTTCGGTCAGGGGGGCCAACGTC. It yields the protein CASSISVRGANV. The CDR3 in its entirety is CASSISVRGANVLTF.

A note on this clone: The read terminates 3 residues before the CDR3 end, so the remaining end is supplied by the germline J gene. The chain uses TRBV7-8 and TRBJ2-6; D is perhaps TRBD1 (6 bases). V was pared by 1 base and J by 4 bases, with 11 bases between. Germline CDR1 SGHVS, CDR2 FQNEAQ. This CDR3 is 16 amino acids long. The part of the CDR3 DNA that was read is TGTGCCAGCAGCTTAGGTGGGACATCGGGGGCCAACGTC. This codes for CASSLGGTSGANV. The entire CDR3 protein reads CASSLGGTSGANVLTF.